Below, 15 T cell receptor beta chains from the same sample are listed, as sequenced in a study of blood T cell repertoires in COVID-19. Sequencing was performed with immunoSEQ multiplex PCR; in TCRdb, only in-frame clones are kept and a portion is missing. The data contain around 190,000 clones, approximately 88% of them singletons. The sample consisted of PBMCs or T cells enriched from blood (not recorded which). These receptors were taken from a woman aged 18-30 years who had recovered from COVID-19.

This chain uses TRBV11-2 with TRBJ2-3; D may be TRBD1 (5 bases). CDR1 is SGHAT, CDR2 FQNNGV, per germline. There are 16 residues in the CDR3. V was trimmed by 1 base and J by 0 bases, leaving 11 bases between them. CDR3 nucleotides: TGTGCCAGCAGCTTAGGGGGCGGATTTAGCACAGATACGCAGTATTTT. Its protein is CASSLGGGFSTDTQYF.

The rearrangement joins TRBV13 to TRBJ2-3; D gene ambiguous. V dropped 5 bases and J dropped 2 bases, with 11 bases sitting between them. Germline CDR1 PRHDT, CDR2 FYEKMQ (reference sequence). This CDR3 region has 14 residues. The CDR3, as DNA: TGTGCCAGCAGCCCTAGTGGTCACACAGATACGCAGTATTTT. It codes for CASSPSGHTDTQYF.

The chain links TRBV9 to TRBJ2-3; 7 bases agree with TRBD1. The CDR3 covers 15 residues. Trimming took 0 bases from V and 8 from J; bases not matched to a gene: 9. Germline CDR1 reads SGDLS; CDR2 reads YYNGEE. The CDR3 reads CASSVGSEAGGTQYF. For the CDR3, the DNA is TGTGCCAGCAGCGTAGGTAGCGAAGCAGGGGGTACGCAGTATTTT.

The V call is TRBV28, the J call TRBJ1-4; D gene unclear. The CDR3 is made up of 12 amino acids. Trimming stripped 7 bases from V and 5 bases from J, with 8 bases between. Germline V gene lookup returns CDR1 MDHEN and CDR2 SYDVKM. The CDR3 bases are TGTGCCAGCACCGGAGGGAATGAAAAACTGTTTTTT. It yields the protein CASTGGNEKLFF.

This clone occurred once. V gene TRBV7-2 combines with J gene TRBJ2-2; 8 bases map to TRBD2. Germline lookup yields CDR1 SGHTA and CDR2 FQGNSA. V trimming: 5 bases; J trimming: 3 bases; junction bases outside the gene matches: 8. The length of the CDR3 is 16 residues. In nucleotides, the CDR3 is TGTGCCAGCAGCAAAGCGGGAGTAGGTCACACCGGGGAGCTGTTTTTT. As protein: CASSKAGVGHTGELFF.

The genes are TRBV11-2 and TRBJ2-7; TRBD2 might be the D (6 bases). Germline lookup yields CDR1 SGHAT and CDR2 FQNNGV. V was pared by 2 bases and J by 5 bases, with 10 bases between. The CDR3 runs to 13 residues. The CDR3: CASSLRGGHEQYF. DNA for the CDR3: TGTGCCAGCAGCTTAAGGGGAGGCCACGAGCAGTACTTC.

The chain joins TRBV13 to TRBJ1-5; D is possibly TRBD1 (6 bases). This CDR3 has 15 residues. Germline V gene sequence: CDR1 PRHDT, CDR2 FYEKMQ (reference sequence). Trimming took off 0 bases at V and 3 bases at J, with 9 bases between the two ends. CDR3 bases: TGTGCCAGCAGCTTAGGGAGGGGGAACAATCAGCCCCAGCATTTT. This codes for CASSLGRGNNQPQHF. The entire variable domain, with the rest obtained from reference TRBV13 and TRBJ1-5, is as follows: AAGVIQSPRHLIKEKRETATLKCYPIPRHDTVYWYQQGPGQDPQFLISFYEKMQSDKGSIPDRFSAQQFSDYHSELNMSSLELGDSALYFCASSLGRGNNQPQHFGDGTRLSIL.

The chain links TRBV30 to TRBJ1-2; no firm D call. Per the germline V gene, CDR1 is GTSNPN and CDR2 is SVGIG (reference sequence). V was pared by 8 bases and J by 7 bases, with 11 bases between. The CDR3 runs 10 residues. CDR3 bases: TGTGCCCTGTGGGAGGCTGGCTACACCTTC. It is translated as CALWEAGYTF.

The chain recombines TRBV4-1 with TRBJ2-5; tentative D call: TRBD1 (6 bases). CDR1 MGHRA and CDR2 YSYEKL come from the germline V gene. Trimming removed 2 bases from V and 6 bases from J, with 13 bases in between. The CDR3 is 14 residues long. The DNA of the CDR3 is TGCGCCAGCAGCCAACCGGTCCAGGGGAAGACCCAGTACTTC. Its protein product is CASSQPVQGKTQYF.

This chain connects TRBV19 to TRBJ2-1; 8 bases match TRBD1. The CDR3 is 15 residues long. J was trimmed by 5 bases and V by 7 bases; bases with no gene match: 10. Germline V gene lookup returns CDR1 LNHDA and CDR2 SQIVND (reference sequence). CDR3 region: CASNHRTGGHNEQFF. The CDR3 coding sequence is TGTGCCAGTAACCATCGTACAGGGGGTCACAATGAGCAGTTCTTC.

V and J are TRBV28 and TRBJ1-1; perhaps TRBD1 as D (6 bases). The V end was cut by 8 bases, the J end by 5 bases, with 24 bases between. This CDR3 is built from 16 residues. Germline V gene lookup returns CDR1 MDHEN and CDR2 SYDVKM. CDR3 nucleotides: TGTGCCAGCGGATCCCCCGCAGGGGTTAGGGATACTGAAGCTTTCTTT. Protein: CASGSPAGVRDTEAFF.

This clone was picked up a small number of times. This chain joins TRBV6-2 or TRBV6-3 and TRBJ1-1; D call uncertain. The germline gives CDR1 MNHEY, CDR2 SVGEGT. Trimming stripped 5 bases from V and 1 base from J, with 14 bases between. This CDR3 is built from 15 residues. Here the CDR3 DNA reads TGTGCCAGCAGTCTGGGTCTAGCCACGAACACTGAAGCTTTCTTT. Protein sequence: CASSLGLATNTEAFF.

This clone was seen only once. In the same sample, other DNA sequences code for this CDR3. For the CDR3, the DNA is TGTGCCAGCAGTTTAGGAGCTAACTATGGCTACACCTTC. The encoded protein is CASSLGANYGYTF. V and J are TRBV28 and TRBJ1-2; D is ambiguous. CDR3 length: 13 amino acids. The germline CDR1 and CDR2 sequences are MDHEN and SYDVKM. Trimming cost V 2 bases and J 0 bases, with 4 bases left between them.

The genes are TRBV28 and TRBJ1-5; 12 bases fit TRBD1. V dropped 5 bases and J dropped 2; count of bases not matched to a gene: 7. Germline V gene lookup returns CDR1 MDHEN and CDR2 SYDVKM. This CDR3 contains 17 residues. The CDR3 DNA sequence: TGTGCCAGCAGTGCCCGGGACAGGGGGCGAGGCAATCAGCCCCAGCATTTT. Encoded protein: CASSARDRGRGNQPQHF.

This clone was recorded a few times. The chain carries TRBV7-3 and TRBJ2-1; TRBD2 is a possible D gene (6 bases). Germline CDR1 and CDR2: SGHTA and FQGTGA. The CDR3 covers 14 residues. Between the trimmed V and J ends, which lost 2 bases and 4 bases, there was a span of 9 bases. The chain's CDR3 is CASSLGGVYNEQFF. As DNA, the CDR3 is TGTGCCAGCAGCTTAGGAGGGGTATACAATGAGCAGTTCTTC.